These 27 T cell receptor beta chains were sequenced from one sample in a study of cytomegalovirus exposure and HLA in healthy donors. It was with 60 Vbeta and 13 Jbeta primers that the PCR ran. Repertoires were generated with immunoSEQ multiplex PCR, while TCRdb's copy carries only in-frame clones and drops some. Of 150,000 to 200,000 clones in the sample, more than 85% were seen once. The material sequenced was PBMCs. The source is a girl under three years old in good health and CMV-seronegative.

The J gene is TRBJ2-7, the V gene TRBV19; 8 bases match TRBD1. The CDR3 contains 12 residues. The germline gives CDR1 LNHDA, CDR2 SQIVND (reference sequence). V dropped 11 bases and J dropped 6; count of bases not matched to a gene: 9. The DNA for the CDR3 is TGTGCCGCAGGGGGCAGGGACAGCGAGCAGTACTTC. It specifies CAAGGRDSEQYF.

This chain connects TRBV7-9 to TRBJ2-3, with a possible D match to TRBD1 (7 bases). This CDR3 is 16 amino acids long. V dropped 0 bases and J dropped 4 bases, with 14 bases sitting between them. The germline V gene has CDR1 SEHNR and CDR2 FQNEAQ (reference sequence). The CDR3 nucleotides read TGTGCCAGCAGCTTAGCCTCGGGGGACAGCGCAGATACGCAGTATTTT. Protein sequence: CASSLASGDSADTQYF.

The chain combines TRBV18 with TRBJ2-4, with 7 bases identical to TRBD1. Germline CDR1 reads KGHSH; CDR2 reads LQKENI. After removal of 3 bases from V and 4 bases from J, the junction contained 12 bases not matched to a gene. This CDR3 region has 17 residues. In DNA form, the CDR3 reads TGTGCCAGCTCACCCCCTTCGGGACAGACAATAAAAAACATTCAGTACTTC. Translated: CASSPPSGQTIKNIQYF.

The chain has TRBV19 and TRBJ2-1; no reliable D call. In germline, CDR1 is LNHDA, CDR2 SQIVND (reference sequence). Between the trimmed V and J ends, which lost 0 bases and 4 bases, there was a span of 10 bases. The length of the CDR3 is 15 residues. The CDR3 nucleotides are TGTGCCAGTAGTATAGAACAGCATAGTTACAATGAGCAGTTCTTC. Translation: CASSIEQHSYNEQFF.

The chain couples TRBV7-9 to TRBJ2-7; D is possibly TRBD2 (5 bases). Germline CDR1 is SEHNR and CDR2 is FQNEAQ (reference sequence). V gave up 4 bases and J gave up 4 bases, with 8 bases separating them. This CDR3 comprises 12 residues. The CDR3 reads CASSYTGYEQYF. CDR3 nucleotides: TGTGCCAGCAGCTATACGGGGTACGAGCAGTACTTC.

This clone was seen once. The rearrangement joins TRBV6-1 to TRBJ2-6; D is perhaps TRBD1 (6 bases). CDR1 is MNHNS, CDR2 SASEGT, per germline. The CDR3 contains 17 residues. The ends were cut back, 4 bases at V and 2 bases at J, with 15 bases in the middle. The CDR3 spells CASSVRPRTAGANVLTF. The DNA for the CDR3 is TGTGCCAGCAGTGTACGACCGCGGACAGCTGGGGCCAACGTCCTGACTTTC.

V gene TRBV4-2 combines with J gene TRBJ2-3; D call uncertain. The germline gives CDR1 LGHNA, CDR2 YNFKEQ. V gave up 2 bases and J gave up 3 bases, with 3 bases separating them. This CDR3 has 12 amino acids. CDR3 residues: CASSQITDTQYF. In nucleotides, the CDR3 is TGTGCCAGCAGCCAAATAACAGATACGCAGTATTTT.

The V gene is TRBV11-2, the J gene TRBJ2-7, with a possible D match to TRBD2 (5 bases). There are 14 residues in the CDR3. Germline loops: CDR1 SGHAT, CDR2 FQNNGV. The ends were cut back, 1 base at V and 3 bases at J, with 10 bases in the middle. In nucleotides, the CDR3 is TGTGCCAGCAGCTTAGCGATTAGCGACTACGAGCAGTACTTC. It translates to CASSLAISDYEQYF.

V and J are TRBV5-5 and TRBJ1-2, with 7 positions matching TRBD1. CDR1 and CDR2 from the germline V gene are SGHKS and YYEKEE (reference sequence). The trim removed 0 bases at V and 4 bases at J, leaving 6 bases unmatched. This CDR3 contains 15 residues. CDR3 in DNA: TGTGCCAGCAGCTTGGTAAGGGGGCTAACCTATGGCTACACCTTC. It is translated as CASSLVRGLTYGYTF.

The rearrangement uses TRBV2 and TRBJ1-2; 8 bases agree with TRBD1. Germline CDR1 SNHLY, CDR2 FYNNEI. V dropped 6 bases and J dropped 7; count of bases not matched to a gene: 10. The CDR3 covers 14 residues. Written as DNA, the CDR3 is TGTGCCAGCAGGACCGACAGGGGTAATGGTGGCTACACCTTC. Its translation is CASRTDRGNGGYTF.

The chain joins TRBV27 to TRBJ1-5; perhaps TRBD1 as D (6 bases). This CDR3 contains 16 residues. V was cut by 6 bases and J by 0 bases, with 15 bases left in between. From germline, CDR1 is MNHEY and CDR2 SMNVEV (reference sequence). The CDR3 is CASRPIGQISNQPQHF. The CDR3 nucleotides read TGTGCCAGCAGACCGATAGGACAGATTAGCAATCAGCCCCAGCATTTT.

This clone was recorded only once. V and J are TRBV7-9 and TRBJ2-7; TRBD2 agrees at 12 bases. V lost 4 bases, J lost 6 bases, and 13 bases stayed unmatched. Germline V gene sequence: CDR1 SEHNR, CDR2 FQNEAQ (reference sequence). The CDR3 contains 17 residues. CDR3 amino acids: CASSSPKLAGGMGEQYF. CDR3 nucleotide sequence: TGTGCCAGCAGCTCGCCGAAACTAGCGGGGGGAATGGGCGAGCAGTACTTC.

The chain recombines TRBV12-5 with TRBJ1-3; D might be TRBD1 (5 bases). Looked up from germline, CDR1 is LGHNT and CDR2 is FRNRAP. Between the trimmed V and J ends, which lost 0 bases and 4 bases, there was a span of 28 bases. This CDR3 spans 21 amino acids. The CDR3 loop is CASGLVLIGSQGSNMGNTIYF. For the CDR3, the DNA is TGTGCTAGTGGTTTGGTACTAATCGGATCCCAGGGCTCGAATATGGGAAACACCATATATTTT.

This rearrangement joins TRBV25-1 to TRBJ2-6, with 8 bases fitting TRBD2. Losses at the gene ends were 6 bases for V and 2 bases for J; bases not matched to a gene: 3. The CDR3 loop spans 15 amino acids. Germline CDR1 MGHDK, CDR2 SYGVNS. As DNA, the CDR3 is TGTGCCAGCAGAAGCGGGAGTCCTGGGGCCAACGTCCTGACTTTC. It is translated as CASRSGSPGANVLTF.

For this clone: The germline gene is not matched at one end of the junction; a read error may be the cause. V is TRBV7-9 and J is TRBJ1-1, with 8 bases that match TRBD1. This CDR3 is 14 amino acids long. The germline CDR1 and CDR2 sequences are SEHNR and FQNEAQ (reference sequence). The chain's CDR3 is CSSSSTGGNTEAFF. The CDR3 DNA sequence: TGTTCCAGCAGTTCAACAGGGGGGAACACTGAAGCTTTCTTT.

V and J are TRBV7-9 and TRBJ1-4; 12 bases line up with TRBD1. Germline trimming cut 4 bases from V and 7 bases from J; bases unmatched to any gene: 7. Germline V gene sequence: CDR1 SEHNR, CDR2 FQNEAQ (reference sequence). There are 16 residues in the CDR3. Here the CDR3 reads CASSSGTGGSAEKLFF. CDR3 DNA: TGTGCCAGCAGCTCTGGGACAGGGGGCTCGGCTGAAAAACTGTTTTTT. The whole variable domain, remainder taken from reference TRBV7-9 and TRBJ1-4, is DTGVSQNPRHKITKRGQNVTFRCDPISEHNRLYWYRQTLGQGPEFLTYFQNEAQLEKSRLLSDRFSAERPKGSFSTLEIQRTEQGDSAMYLCASSSGTGGSAEKLFFGSGTQLSVL.

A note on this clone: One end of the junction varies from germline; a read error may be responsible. The CDR3 region is CSSSLSRYRTNVANYGYTF. CDR3 in DNA: TGTTCCAGCAGCTTAAGCCGTTACAGGACGAACGTAGCTAACTATGGCTACACCTTC. The V gene is TRBV7-9, the J gene TRBJ1-2; perhaps TRBD1 as D (5 bases). CDR1 SEHNR and CDR2 FQNEAQ come from the germline V gene (reference sequence). This CDR3 is built from 19 residues. The whole variable domain, remainder taken from reference TRBV7-9 and TRBJ1-2, is DTGVSQNPRHKITKRGQNVTFRCDPISEHNRLYWYRQTLGQGPEFLTYFQNEAQLEKSRLLSDRFSAERPKGSFSTLEIQRTEQGDSAMYLCSSSLSRYRTNVANYGYTFGSGTRLTVV.

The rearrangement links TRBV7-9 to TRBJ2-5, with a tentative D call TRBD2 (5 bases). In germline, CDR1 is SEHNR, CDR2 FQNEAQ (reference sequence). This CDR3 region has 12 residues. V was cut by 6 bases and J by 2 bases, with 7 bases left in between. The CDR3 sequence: CASRDSQETQYF. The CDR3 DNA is TGTGCCAGCAGGGACTCACAAGAGACCCAGTACTTC.

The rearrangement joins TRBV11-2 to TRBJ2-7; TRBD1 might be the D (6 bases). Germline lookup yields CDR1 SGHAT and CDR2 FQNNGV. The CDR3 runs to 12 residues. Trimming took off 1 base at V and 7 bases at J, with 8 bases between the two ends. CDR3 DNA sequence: TGTGCCAGCAGCTTAGTCAGGGGTGAGCAGTACTTC. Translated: CASSLVRGEQYF. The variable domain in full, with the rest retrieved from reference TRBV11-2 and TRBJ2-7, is EAGVAQSPRYKIIEKRQSVAFWCNPISGHATLYWYQQILGQGPKLLIQFQNNGVVDDSQLPKDRFSAERLKGVDSTLKIQPAKLEDSAVYLCASSLVRGEQYFGPGTRLTVT.

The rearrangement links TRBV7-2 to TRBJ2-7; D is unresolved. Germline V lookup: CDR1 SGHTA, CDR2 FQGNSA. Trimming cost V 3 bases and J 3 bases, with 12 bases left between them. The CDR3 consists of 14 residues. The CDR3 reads CASSFLDLYYEQYF. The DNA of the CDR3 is TGTGCCAGCAGCTTCCTAGACCTATACTACGAGCAGTACTTC.

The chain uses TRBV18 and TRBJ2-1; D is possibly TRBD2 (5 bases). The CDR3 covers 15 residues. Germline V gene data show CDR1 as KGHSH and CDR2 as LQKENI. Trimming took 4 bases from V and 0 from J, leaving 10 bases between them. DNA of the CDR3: TGTGCCAGCTCACGAGTAACTAGCTCCTACAATGAGCAGTTCTTC. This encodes CASSRVTSSYNEQFF.

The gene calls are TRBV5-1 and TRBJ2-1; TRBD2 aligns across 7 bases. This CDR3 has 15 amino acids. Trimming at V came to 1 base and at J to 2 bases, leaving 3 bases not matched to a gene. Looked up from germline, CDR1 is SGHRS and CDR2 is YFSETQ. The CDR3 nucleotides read TGCGCCAGCAGCTTGCTAGCGGAAACCTACAATGAGCAGTTCTTC. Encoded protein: CASSLLAETYNEQFF.

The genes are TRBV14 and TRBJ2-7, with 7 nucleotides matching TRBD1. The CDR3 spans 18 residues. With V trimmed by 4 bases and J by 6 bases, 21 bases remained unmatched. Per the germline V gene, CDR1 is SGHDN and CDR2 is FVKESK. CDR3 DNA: TGTGCCAGCAGCCCTTTATCAACAGGGGCCCTAGCCCTTCGCGAGCAGTACTTC. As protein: CASSPLSTGALALREQYF.

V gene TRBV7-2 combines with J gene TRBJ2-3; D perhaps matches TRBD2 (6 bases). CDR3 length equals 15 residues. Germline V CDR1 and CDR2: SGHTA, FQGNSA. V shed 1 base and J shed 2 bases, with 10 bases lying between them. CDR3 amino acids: CASSLVGGYTDTQYF. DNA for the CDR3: TGTGCCAGCAGCTTAGTGGGGGGATACACAGATACGCAGTATTTT.

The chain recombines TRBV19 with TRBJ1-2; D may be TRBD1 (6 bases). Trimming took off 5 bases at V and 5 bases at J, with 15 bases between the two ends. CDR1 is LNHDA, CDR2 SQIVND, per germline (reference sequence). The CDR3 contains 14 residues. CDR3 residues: CASSPQGQPYGYTF. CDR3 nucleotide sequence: TGTGCCAGTAGTCCTCAAGGACAGCCTTATGGCTACACCTTC. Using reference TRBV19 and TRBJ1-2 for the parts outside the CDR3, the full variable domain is DGGITQSPKYLFRKEGQNVTLSCEQNLNHDAMYWYRQDPGQGLRLIYYSQIVNDFQKGDIAEGYSVSREKKESFPLTVTSAQKNPTAFYLCASSPQGQPYGYTFGSGTRLTVV.

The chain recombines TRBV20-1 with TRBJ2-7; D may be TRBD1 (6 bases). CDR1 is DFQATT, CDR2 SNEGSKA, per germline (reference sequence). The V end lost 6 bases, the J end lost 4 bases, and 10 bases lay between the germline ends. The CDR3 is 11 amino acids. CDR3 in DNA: TGCAGTGCCAGGGACAAGTACGAGCAGTACTTC. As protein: CSARDKYEQYF.

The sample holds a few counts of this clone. CDR3 nucleotides: TGTGCCAGCAGCGCTCCGTCGGGCGGGAGGGCGTCAGATACGCAGTATTTT. This gives the protein CASSAPSGGRASDTQYF. The chain employs TRBV5-6 and TRBJ2-3; TRBD2 matches 9 bases. J lost 4 bases, V lost 4 bases, and 13 bases had no gene match. CDR1 and CDR2 from the germline V gene are SGHDT and YYEEEE. This CDR3 spans 17 amino acids.